Listed below are T cell receptor beta chains from one sample, sequenced in a study of radiotherapy plus CTLA-4 blockade in lung cancer. Clones were read by immunoSEQ multiplex PCR, and TCRdb kept only the in-frame ones, dropping some. The sample lists tens of thousands of clones; 79% were seen once. This material consisted of peripheral blood, taken from a patient treated with radiotherapy plus ipilimumab. Every receptor here comes from a human donor with non-small cell lung cancer who had a complete response to radiotherapy plus ipilimumab. Both conserved end residues are part of each CDR3.

TRBJ2-2 TRBV19 CASSMEVVSGGHSGGELFF
TRBJ1-5 TRBV19 CASTHTWNVLYSNQPQHF
TRBJ2-7 TRBV4-1 CASSQVNRGGEQYF
TRBJ2-2 TRBV6-6 CASARTNPSNTGELFF
TRBJ2-1 TRBV5-1 CASRPTSGSGHEQFF
TRBJ2-2 TRBV11-3 CASSRRTGELFF
TRBJ2-6 TRBV7-2 CASSLAPGSSGANVLTF
TRBJ1-1 TRBV5-6 CASGRTTEAFF
TRBJ2-5 TRBV30 CAWTPRGLQETQYF
TRBJ1-5 TRBV28 CASSIQGSGNQPQHF
TRBJ2-1 TRBV5-1 CASSLGTSGKGAYNEQFF
TRBJ2-5 TRBV7-2 CASSLWGGNQETQYF
TRBJ2-5 TRBV7-8 CASSLDTGTRETQYF
TRBJ2-1 TRBV23-1 CASSGNEQFF
TRBJ2-3 TRBV19 CASSSLPWGLAGGSTDTQYF
TRBJ1-1 TRBV27 CASSRGRDRDSKDTEAFF
TRBJ2-2 TRBV7-9 CASSLDPSGGPNTGELFF
TRBJ2-1 TRBV6-5 CASSYETGSPYNEQFF
TRBJ2-1 TRBV10-3 CAISESTRGWDEQFF
TRBJ2-2 TRBV2 CATAGDNLAGELFF
TRBJ1-2 TRBV6-6 CASSDGGGVPGYTF
TRBJ1-5 TRBV30 CAWSRVWNQPQHF
TRBJ1-5 TRBV6-1 CASSEGLGRGALNQPQHF
TRBJ1-2 TRBV19 CASSRGGDYGYTF
TRBJ1-1 TRBV7-9 CASSSQGARTEAFF
TRBJ1-3 TRBV6-5 CASSLKGGSGNTIYF
TRBJ1-1 TRBV19 CASSIKGGNTEAFF
TRBJ2-2 TRBV30 CAWRRTGTVGELFF
TRBJ1-1 TRBV11-2 CASSSNLQGQAFF
TRBJ2-3 TRBV5-4 CASSSGGASGGTDTQYF
TRBJ2-3 TRBV15 CATSRDVPSYTQYF
TRBJ2-7 TRBV6-6 CASRTGRQYEQYF
TRBJ1-2 TRBV19 CASITAGGFGYTF
TRBJ2-5 TRBV21-1 CASRAPQGRRGGETQYF
TRBJ2-1 TRBV11-2 CASSLGLADYNEQFF
TRBJ2-3 TRBV9 CASSGGLADTDTQYF
TRBJ2-3 TRBV29-1 CSVEQREGHTQYF
TRBJ2-1 TRBV18 CASSPPEGGSSYNEQFF
TRBJ2-1 TRBV6-5 CASRMTSTFYNEQFF
TRBJ1-1 TRBV2 CASSIGGKPGLSEAFF
TRBJ1-4 TRBV27 CASSIPGVNEKLFF
TRBJ1-4 TRBV5-1 CASSPRTGGGATNEKLFF
TRBJ1-4 TRBV5-5 CASSPRTGPNEKLFF
TRBJ1-4 TRBV6-1 CASRVRDEKLFF
TRBJ2-1 TRBV7-6 CASSLDGNNEQFF
TRBJ1-2 TRBV7-2 CASSLGAVYGYTF
TRBJ2-1 TRBV16 CASSQNRGDEQFF
TRBJ1-2 TRBV30 CAWNPGNYGYTF
TRBJ2-3 TRBV14 CASRLAGAVSGTQYF